This T cell receptor beta chain was recorded in a study of shared clonotypes between healthy human individuals. V trimming: 3 bases; J trimming: 7 bases; junction bases outside the gene matches: 2. The V gene's germline CDR1 is MGHRA and CDR2 YSYEKL. This CDR3 spans 15 amino acids. Sequencing used immunoSEQ multiplex PCR; TCRdb keeps in-frame clones, though not all of them. The table has 1,500,000 or so clones, around 97% seen once. Concerning this clone: Other nucleotide sequences in the sample specify the same CDR3.

The material sequenced was naive CD4+ T cells sorted from blood. The subset is: CD45RA+ positively selected. V usage is TRBV4-1 and J usage is TRBJ2-1; 14 nucleotides agree with TRBD2. The clonotype originates from a man aged 25-45 years in good health. This chain's CDR3 is CASSQGLAGVNEQFF. The CDR3 DNA is TGCGCCAGCAGCCAGGGACTAGCGGGAGTTAATGAGCAGTTCTTC.